The next 28 T cell receptor beta chains were all read from a single sample in a study of blood T cell repertoires in COVID-19. Repertoires were generated with immunoSEQ multiplex PCR, while TCRdb's copy carries only in-frame clones and drops some. The table lists 150,000 to 200,000 clones, approximately 89% of them singletons. Sequencing was carried out using PBMCs or T cells enriched from blood (not recorded which). These TCRs come from a man between 35 and 55 years old who had recovered from COVID-19.

The rearrangement joins TRBV28 to TRBJ1-2, with D tentatively TRBD1 (6 bases). The CDR3 loop spans 14 amino acids. CDR1 is MDHEN, CDR2 SYDVKM, per germline. With 7 bases removed from V and 3 bases from J, the gap between germline ends came to 15 bases. The CDR3 region is CASTPNPGDYGYTF. CDR3 bases: TGTGCCAGCACCCCAAACCCAGGGGACTATGGCTACACCTTC.

The rearrangement links TRBV5-1 to TRBJ2-5, with D possibly matching TRBD2 (7 bases). The CDR3 is made up of 14 amino acids. The germline V and J ends were trimmed by 3 bases and 6 bases, with 15 bases remaining between them. Germline V CDR1 and CDR2: SGHRS, YFSETQ. CDR3 in DNA: TGCGCCAGCAGCTACCCCGGGGGGCAAAAGACCCAGTACTTC. Translating it yields CASSYPGGQKTQYF. Looking up the rest from reference TRBV5-1 and TRBJ2-5 gives the full variable domain: KAGVTQTPRYLIKTRGQQVTLSCSPISGHRSVSWYQQTPGQGLQFLFEYFSETQRNKGNFPGRFSGRQFSNSRSEMNVSTLELGDSALYLCASSYPGGQKTQYFGPGTRLLVL.

The chain combines TRBV5-4 with TRBJ2-3; D not certain. V gave up 2 bases and J gave up 3 bases, with 4 bases separating them. Germline CDR1 SGHNT, CDR2 YYREEE (reference sequence). The CDR3 totals 12 residues. CDR3 region: CASSFSTDTQYF. The DNA for the CDR3 is TGTGCCAGCAGCTTTTCTACAGATACGCAGTATTTT.

The chain is built from TRBV28 and TRBJ1-6, with TRBD1 matching over 7 bases. Germline V gene data show CDR1 as MDHEN and CDR2 as SYDVKM. The CDR3 is made up of 15 amino acids. Unmatched junction bases numbered 12, after V lost 7 bases and J lost 9 bases. CDR3 nucleotide sequence: TGTGCCAGCACTAATCGACAGGGAATCAGTTCACCCCTCCACTTT. Translated: CASTNRQGISSPLHF.

V gene TRBV7-9 combines with J gene TRBJ2-2; 10 bases match TRBD2. The CDR3 runs to 17 residues. V lost 1 base to trimming and J lost 6 bases; unmatched junction nucleotides: 8. The germline gives CDR1 SEHNR, CDR2 FQNEAQ (reference sequence). The CDR3 protein is CASSLGVSGRAPGELFF. In DNA form, the CDR3 reads TGTGCCAGCAGCTTAGGTGTGAGCGGGAGGGCCCCCGGGGAGCTGTTTTTT.

CDR3 residues: CASSGHSNSPLHF. CDR3 bases: TGTGCCAGCAGCGGACATAGTAATTCACCCCTCCACTTT. This sequence joins TRBV3-1 (or the pseudogene TRBV3-2) and TRBJ1-6, with D possibly matching TRBD1 (5 bases). CDR3 length: 13 amino acids. V lost 5 bases to trimming and J lost 6 bases, with 8 bases between them. Per the germline V gene, CDR1 is LGHDT and CDR2 is YNNKEL (reference sequence).

The gene calls are TRBV6-2 or TRBV6-3 and TRBJ1-5; the match to TRBD1 covers 9 bases. Unmatched junction bases numbered 16, after V lost 2 bases and J lost 2 bases. Germline loops: CDR1 MNHEY, CDR2 SVGEGT. The CDR3 is made up of 20 amino acids. The CDR3 nucleotides read TGTGCCAGCAGTTACGGTCGTCGGACAGGGGCCGTGGGTGGCAATCAGCCCCAGCATTTT. It translates to CASSYGRRTGAVGGNQPQHF.

V usage is TRBV7-3 and J usage is TRBJ1-2; D not certain. CDR1 and CDR2 from the germline V gene are SGHTA and FQGTGA. This CDR3 comprises 13 residues. V gave up 5 bases and J gave up 3 bases, with 10 bases separating them. Here the CDR3 reads CASSPGGDYGYTF. The CDR3, as DNA: TGTGCCAGCAGCCCGGGCGGGGACTATGGCTACACCTTC.

The chain uses TRBV19 and TRBJ1-1, with TRBD1 as a possible D gene (5 bases). V gave up 3 bases and J gave up 3 bases, with 14 bases separating them. Germline assignment: CDR1 LNHDA and CDR2 SQIVND (reference sequence). This CDR3 has 15 amino acids. CDR3 coding DNA: TGTGCCAGTAGTATCGGGGGGAGTGGATACACTGAAGCTTTCTTT. As protein: CASSIGGSGYTEAFF.

The rearrangement uses TRBV28 and TRBJ2-7; TRBD2 is a possible D gene (6 bases). The CDR3 is 15 amino acids. In germline, CDR1 is MDHEN, CDR2 SYDVKM. The ends were cut back, 4 bases at V and 0 bases at J, with 13 bases in the middle. CDR3 amino acids: CASSSGTPSSYEQYF. The CDR3 coding sequence is TGTGCCAGCAGTTCCGGGACTCCTAGCTCCTACGAGCAGTACTTC.

The genes are TRBV2 and TRBJ2-7; 11 nucleotides line up with TRBD2. CDR3 size: 15 residues. Germline assignment: CDR1 SNHLY and CDR2 FYNNEI. The trim removed 9 bases at V and 1 base at J, leaving 8 bases unmatched. CDR3 region: CASISGGDQSYEQYF. As DNA, the CDR3 is TGTGCCAGTATTAGCGGGGGGGACCAGTCCTACGAGCAGTACTTC.

The chain has TRBV11-3 and TRBJ1-4, with D perhaps TRBD1 (5 bases). The CDR3 sequence is 14 residues long. Trimming removed 5 bases at V and 0 bases at J, with 7 bases between. CDR1 and CDR2 from the germline V gene are SGHNT and YENEEA. For the CDR3, the DNA is TGTGCCAGCAGCCGACAGCCAACTAATGAAAAACTGTTTTTT. The encoded protein is CASSRQPTNEKLFF.

V is TRBV6-6 and J is TRBJ1-1; weak D call: TRBD1 (5 bases). The CDR3 has 15 residues. V was clipped by 5 bases and J by 0 bases, with 13 bases between them. Germline V gene data show CDR1 as MNHNY and CDR2 as SVGAGI (reference sequence). CDR3 amino acids: CASSRTTEMNTEAFF. Written as DNA, the CDR3 is TGTGCCAGCAGTCGGACGACAGAAATGAACACTGAAGCTTTCTTT.

The chain is built from TRBV7-6 and TRBJ1-1; a possible D gene is TRBD1 (6 bases). V was cut by 3 bases and J by 1 base, with 12 bases left in between. Looked up from germline, CDR1 is SGHVS and CDR2 is FNYEAQ. The CDR3 contains 15 residues. The CDR3 sequence is CASSFGQNRNTEAFF. The CDR3 nucleotides are TGTGCCAGCAGCTTTGGACAGAACCGGAACACTGAAGCTTTCTTT. Full variable domain (remainder filled in from reference TRBV7-6 and TRBJ1-1): GAGVSQSPRYKVTKRGQDVALRCDPISGHVSLYWYRQALGQGPEFLTYFNYEAQQDKSGLPNDRFSAERPEGSISTLTIQRTEQRDSAMYRCASSFGQNRNTEAFFGQGTRLTVV.

This chain uses TRBV29-1 with TRBJ1-2; 10 positions agree with TRBD1. In germline, CDR1 is SQVTM, CDR2 ANQGSEA. This CDR3 spans 15 amino acids. Unmatched junction bases numbered 8, after V lost 3 bases and J lost 4 bases. CDR3 coding DNA: TGCAGCGTTGACCTTGGGACAGGGGAACTCTATGGCTACACCTTC. It encodes CSVDLGTGELYGYTF.

This chain connects TRBV19 to TRBJ1-3; tentatively, D is TRBD1 (6 bases). The germline V gene has CDR1 LNHDA and CDR2 SQIVND (reference sequence). Trimming removed 6 bases from V and 7 bases from J, with 16 bases in between. CDR3 length equals 14 residues. The DNA for the CDR3 is TGTGCCAGTAGCATCTCCGGGGGGCAGAACACCATATATTTT. The encoded protein is CASSISGGQNTIYF.

This chain's CDR3 is CASRRPGGHEQYF. The CDR3 DNA reads TGCGCCAGCAGACGACCCGGCGGCCACGAGCAGTACTTC. The V and J genes are TRBV5-1 and TRBJ2-7; D remains unclear. The CDR3 runs 13 residues. V lost 5 bases to trimming and J lost 5 bases, with 14 bases between them. Looked up from germline, CDR1 is SGHRS and CDR2 is YFSETQ.

The sample holds one count of this clone. The chain is built from TRBV23-1 and TRBJ2-1, with D unresolved. TRBV23-1 has ORF status, its function being uncertain. V was cut by 7 bases and J by 0 bases, with 10 bases left in between. This CDR3 contains 14 residues. CDR3 coding DNA: TGCGCCAGCACCCTCCCGAGCTCCTACAATGAGCAGTTCTTC. It is translated as CASTLPSSYNEQFF.

In its sample, this clone was seen once. The V and J genes are TRBV7-6 and TRBJ1-6; 8 bases match TRBD1. The CDR3 is 16 residues long. After removal of 1 base from V and 9 bases from J, the junction contained 8 bases not matched to a gene. Looked up from germline, CDR1 is SGHVS and CDR2 is FNYEAQ. This CDR3 reads CASSLERSGGGSPLHF. CDR3 DNA sequence: TGTGCCAGCAGCTTAGAAAGATCAGGGGGCGGTTCACCCCTCCACTTT.

The chain links TRBV7-2 to TRBJ2-5, with 8 bases matching TRBD1. The CDR3 contains 14 residues. Germline CDR1 and CDR2: SGHTA and FQGNSA. The trim removed 5 bases at V and 5 bases at J, leaving 7 bases unmatched. Written as DNA, the CDR3 is TGTGCCAGCAGCCAAGACAGGGACAGGGAGACCCAGTACTTC. This codes for CASSQDRDRETQYF.

This clone was seen a single time. This chain connects TRBV6-5 to TRBJ2-1; 11 nucleotides match TRBD2. The CDR3 totals 15 residues. V was clipped by 6 bases and J by 12 bases; unmatched bases: 13. Germline values: CDR1 MNHEY, CDR2 SVGAGI. CDR3 nucleotide sequence: TGTGCCAGCAGCCGTAGCGGGGGGGCCGCCTCGTCGCAGTTCTTC. Translated: CASSRSGGAASSQFF.

The chain has TRBV3-1 (or the pseudogene TRBV3-2) and TRBJ1-1; a weak D match, TRBD1 (5 bases). This CDR3 is built from 14 residues. Trimming left V 4 bases short and J 10 bases short, with 19 bases between. CDR1 and CDR2 (germline): LGHDT, YNNKEL (reference sequence). The CDR3 region is CASSRGHGQGSAFF. DNA for the CDR3: TGTGCCAGCAGCCGAGGACACGGGCAAGGTTCAGCTTTCTTT.

Only one count was recorded for this clone. This chain connects TRBV5-1 to TRBJ2-3; a possible D gene is TRBD2 (5 bases). CDR3 length: 14 amino acids. The V and J ends lost 1 base and 6 bases respectively, with 12 bases between them. CDR1 SGHRS and CDR2 YFSETQ come from the germline V gene. The CDR3 coding sequence is TGCGCCAGCAGCTTGATGGGCCCGGGGGATACGCAGTATTTT. It translates to CASSLMGPGDTQYF.

The chain employs TRBV9 and TRBJ2-1, with 10 bases fitting TRBD2. Per germline, CDR1 SGDLS and CDR2 YYNGEE. The V segment lost 0 bases and the J segment 5 bases; nucleotides outside the gene matches: 5. This CDR3 has 16 residues. CDR3 nucleotide sequence: TGTGCCAGCAGCGTAGAGGGAGCGGGAGGGAACAATGAGCAGTTCTTC. It is translated as CASSVEGAGGNNEQFF.

The chain links TRBV2 to TRBJ1-4, with 8 bases aligning to TRBD1. Looked up from germline, CDR1 is SNHLY and CDR2 is FYNNEI. The ends lost 7 bases at V and 7 bases at J; junction bases unmatched: 8. The CDR3 runs 14 residues. CDR3 in amino acids: CASNNRGLGEKLFF. CDR3 nucleotides: TGTGCCAGCAACAACAGGGGGTTGGGTGAAAAACTGTTTTTT. The complete variable domain, with remaining parts taken from reference TRBV2 and TRBJ1-4, reads EPEVTQTPSHQVTQMGQEVILRCVPISNHLYFYWYRQILGQKVEFLVSFYNNEISEKSEIFDDQFSVERPDGSNFTLKIRSTKLEDSAMYFCASNNRGLGEKLFFGSGTQLSVL.

This rearrangement joins TRBV3-1 (or the pseudogene TRBV3-2) to TRBJ2-5; tentative D call: TRBD2 (6 bases). CDR1 is LGHDT, CDR2 YNNKEL, per germline (reference sequence). The CDR3 has 14 amino acids. V dropped 7 bases and J dropped 4 bases, with 16 bases sitting between them. DNA of the CDR3: TGTGCCAGCACTCCCCCTGGGGGGACAGAGACCCAGTACTTC. As protein: CASTPPGGTETQYF.

The chain has TRBV27 and TRBJ2-1; 9 nucleotides match TRBD1. The CDR3 sequence is 14 residues long. V lost 8 bases and J lost 5; bases outside the gene matches: 7. Looked up from germline, CDR1 is MNHEY and CDR2 is SMNVEV (reference sequence). In DNA form, the CDR3 reads TGTGCCAGCTCCGGACAGGGGTTCCACAATGAGCAGTTCTTC. It is translated as CASSGQGFHNEQFF.

The V call is TRBV5-4, the J call TRBJ1-2, with 9 bases lining up with TRBD1. The germline CDR1 and CDR2 sequences are SGHNT and YYREEE (reference sequence). CDR3 length equals 20 residues. V lost 5 bases to trimming and J lost 0 bases; unmatched junction nucleotides: 20. CDR3 nucleotide sequence: TGTGCCAGCAGTCTGGGACCAAACCCGGGACAGGGTGGCGCTAACTATGGCTACACCTTC. Encoded protein: CASSLGPNPGQGGANYGYTF.